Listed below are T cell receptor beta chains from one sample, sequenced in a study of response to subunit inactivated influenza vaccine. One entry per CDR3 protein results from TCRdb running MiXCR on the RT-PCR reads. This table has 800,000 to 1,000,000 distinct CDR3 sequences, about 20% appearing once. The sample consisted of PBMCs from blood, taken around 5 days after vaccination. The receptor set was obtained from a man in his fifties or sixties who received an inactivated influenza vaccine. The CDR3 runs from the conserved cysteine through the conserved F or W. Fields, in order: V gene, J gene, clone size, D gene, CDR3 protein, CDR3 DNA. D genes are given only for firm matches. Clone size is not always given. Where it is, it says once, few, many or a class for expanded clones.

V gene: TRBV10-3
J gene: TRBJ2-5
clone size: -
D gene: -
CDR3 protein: CAISNPGTQETQYF
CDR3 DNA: TGTGCCATCAGTAACCCGGGAACACAAGAGACCCAGTACTTC

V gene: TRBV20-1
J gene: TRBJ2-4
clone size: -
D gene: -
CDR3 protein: CSVDGRGTAKNIQYF
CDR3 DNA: TGCAGTGTTGACGGGCGCGGAACAGCCAAAAACATTCAGTACTTC

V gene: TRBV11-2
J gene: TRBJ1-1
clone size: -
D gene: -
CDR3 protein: CASSQAVNTEAFF
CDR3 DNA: TGTGCCAGCAGCCAGGCCGTGAACACTGAAGCTTTCTTT

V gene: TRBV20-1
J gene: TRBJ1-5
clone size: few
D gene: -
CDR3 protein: CSARDGQPQHF
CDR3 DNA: TGCAGTGCTAGAGATGGCCAGCCCCAGCATTTT

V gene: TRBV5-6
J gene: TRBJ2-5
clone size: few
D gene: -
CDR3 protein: CASSLNGGRETQYF
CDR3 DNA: TGTGCCAGCAGCTTGAACGGGGGCCGGGAGACCCAGTACTTC

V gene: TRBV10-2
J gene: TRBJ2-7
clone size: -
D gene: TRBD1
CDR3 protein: CASASLDRGLGEQYF
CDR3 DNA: TGCGCCAGCGCCTCCTTGGACAGGGGACTCGGCGAGCAGTACTTC

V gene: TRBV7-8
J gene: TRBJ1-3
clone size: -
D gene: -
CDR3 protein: CASPQGRDSGNTIYF
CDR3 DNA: TGTGCCAGCCCACAAGGGCGGGACTCTGGAAACACCATATATTTT

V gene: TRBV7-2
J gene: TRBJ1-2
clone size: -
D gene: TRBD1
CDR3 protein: CASSSGQGYGYTF
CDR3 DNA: TGTGCCAGCAGCTCGGGACAGGGTTATGGCTACACCTTC

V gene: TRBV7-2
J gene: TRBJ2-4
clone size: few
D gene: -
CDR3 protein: CASSLVVGGLAKNIQYF
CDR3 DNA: TGTGCCAGCAGCTTAGTGGTGGGGGGCCTAGCCAAAAACATTCAGTACTTC

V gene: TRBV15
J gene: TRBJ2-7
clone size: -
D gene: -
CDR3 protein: CATSRDPRGYEQYF
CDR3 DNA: TGTGCCACCAGCAGAGATCCCCGGGGCTACGAGCAGTACTTC